The sequence of this T cell receptor (beta chain) was determined in a study of T cell responses to AZD1222 COVID-19 vaccine. The germline CDR1 and CDR2 sequences are SNHLY and FYNNEI. CDR3 size: 13 residues. The germline V and J ends were trimmed by 5 bases and 6 bases, with 13 bases remaining between them. Concerning this clone itself: As yet, its antigen is unknown.

Study findings and constraints: Close to half of all spike-specific TCRs reportedly target regions of the variants that are unmutated. Baseline seropositivity occurred in only a handful of AZD1222 recipients. A mostly white British donor set with more females was recruited, and clonal diversity was possibly underestimated.

Sequenced by immunoSEQ multiplex PCR; TCRdb stores in-frame clones only, minus some. Among 150,000 to 200,000 clones listed, approximately 91% were seen once. The chain joins TRBV2 to TRBJ1-1; no definite D call. Sample: peripheral blood, taken 28 days after the second AZD1222 dose. This receptor was taken from an adult who received the AZD1222 COVID-19 vaccine. The DNA for the CDR3 is TGTGCCAGCAGTACCGGGAGACAATCTGAAGCTTTCTTT. It codes for CASSTGRQSEAFF. The whole variable domain, remainder taken from reference TRBV2 and TRBJ1-1, is EPEVTQTPSHQVTQMGQEVILRCVPISNHLYFYWYRQILGQKVEFLVSFYNNEISEKSEIFDDQFSVERPDGSNFTLKIRSTKLEDSAMYFCASSTGRQSEAFFGQGTRLTVV.